A single sample gave rise to the 14 T cell receptor beta chains below, sequenced in a study of cytomegalovirus exposure and HLA in healthy donors. PCR was performed using 60 Vbeta and 13 Jbeta primers. Using immunoSEQ multiplex PCR, the repertoire was profiled, and TCRdb retains in-frame clones only, with some absent. This sample carries about 130,000 clones, about 80% of them seen once, and the ten largest clones take around 3.6%. The sequencing sample was made of PBMCs. All receptors derive from a middle-aged woman in good health and CMV-seronegative.

The CDR3 loop is CASSYGTGVSEKLFF. CDR3 bases: TGTGCCAGCAGCTACGGGACAGGGGTATCTGAAAAACTGTTTTTT. V usage is TRBV7-2 and J usage is TRBJ1-4, with 10 bases identical to TRBD1. V lost 4 bases, J lost 7 bases, and 6 bases stayed unmatched. Germline V CDR1 and CDR2: SGHTA, FQGNSA. This CDR3 contains 15 residues.

The V call is TRBV9, the J call TRBJ2-6, with 12 bases fitting TRBD1. CDR1 is SGDLS, CDR2 YYNGEE, per germline. V lost 5 bases and J lost 4; bases outside the gene matches: 10. This CDR3 has 18 residues. The CDR3 loop reads CASSAPGQGASGANVLTF. The CDR3 DNA follows: TGTGCCAGCAGTGCCCCGGGACAGGGGGCCTCAGGGGCCAACGTCCTGACTTTC.

The chain joins TRBV29-1 to TRBJ2-7; weak D call: TRBD1 (6 bases). V lost 0 bases to trimming and J lost 4 bases, with 10 bases between them. The CDR3 spans 13 residues. Germline V lookup: CDR1 SQVTM, CDR2 ANQGSEA. The CDR3 DNA follows: TGCAGCGTTGAAGAGACCCAGGGGTACGAGCAGTACTTC. It specifies CSVEETQGYEQYF.

The chain carries TRBV4-1 and TRBJ1-1; 7 nucleotides align to TRBD1. Germline V lookup: CDR1 MGHRA, CDR2 YSYEKL. J was trimmed by 6 bases and V by 0 bases; bases with no gene match: 10. The CDR3 has 16 amino acids. The chain's CDR3 is CASSQERTGSRAEAFF. CDR3 DNA: TGCGCCAGCAGCCAAGAACGGACAGGCTCTAGGGCTGAAGCTTTCTTT.

The chain has TRBV28 and TRBJ1-1; D remains ambiguous. V lost 5 bases to trimming and J lost 1 base, with 8 bases between them. This CDR3 has 13 residues. Germline V gene data show CDR1 as MDHEN and CDR2 as SYDVKM. The CDR3 region is CASSLTANTEAFF. CDR3 bases: TGTGCCAGCAGTCTCACAGCGAACACTGAAGCTTTCTTT. Drawing the rest from reference TRBV28 and TRBJ1-1, the complete variable domain is DVKVTQSSRYLVKRTGEKVFLECVQDMDHENMFWYRQDPGLGLRLIYFSYDVKMKEKGDIPEGYSVSREKKERFSLILESASTNQTSMYLCASSLTANTEAFFGQGTRLTVV.

This clone was observed a few times. The chain recombines TRBV5-4 with TRBJ1-1, with D tentatively TRBD1 (6 bases). V shed 0 bases and J shed 0 bases, with 9 bases lying between them. This CDR3 has 15 amino acids. Germline V gene data show CDR1 as SGHNT and CDR2 as YYREEE (reference sequence). The DNA for the CDR3 is TGTGCCAGCAGCTTGGAGGGGGGGATGAACACTGAAGCTTTCTTT. This translates into CASSLEGGMNTEAFF.

Comments on this clone: In the same sample, other DNA sequences code for this CDR3. The CDR3 here is CASSLGGYNEQFF. The CDR3 DNA reads as TGCGCCAGCAGCTTGGGCGGCTACAATGAGCAGTTCTTC. The rearrangement joins TRBV5-1 to TRBJ2-1, with D uncertain. CDR3 length: 13 residues. Germline V lookup: CDR1 SGHRS, CDR2 YFSETQ. V lost 0 bases and J 3 bases, leaving 4 bases between the germline ends.

The V call is TRBV19, the J call TRBJ2-3; D unresolved. V shed 8 bases and J shed 4 bases, with 13 bases lying between them. Germline-derived CDR1 and CDR2 are LNHDA and SQIVND (reference sequence). The CDR3 loop spans 13 amino acids. CDR3: CASAYLRSDTQYF. CDR3 DNA: TGTGCCAGTGCTTATCTTCGGTCAGATACGCAGTATTTT. The whole variable domain, remainder taken from reference TRBV19 and TRBJ2-3, is DGGITQSPKYLFRKEGQNVTLSCEQNLNHDAMYWYRQDPGQGLRLIYYSQIVNDFQKGDIAEGYSVSREKKESFPLTVTSAQKNPTAFYLCASAYLRSDTQYFGPGTRLTVL.

CDR3 loop: CASSETGDYTEAFF. CDR3 nucleotide sequence: TGTGCCAGCAGTGAGACAGGGGACTACACTGAAGCTTTCTTT. The gene calls are TRBV6-5 and TRBJ1-1; 8 nucleotides match TRBD1. Germline V CDR1 and CDR2: MNHEY, SVGAGI. J lost 3 bases, V lost 5 bases, and 5 bases had no gene match. This CDR3 contains 14 residues.

The chain is built from TRBV5-1 and TRBJ2-5, with D unresolved. The CDR3 covers 14 residues. V was clipped by 0 bases and J by 2 bases, with 8 bases between them. Germline CDR1 SGHRS, CDR2 YFSETQ. The CDR3 DNA reads as TGCGCCAGCAGCTTGGGCAAAACACAAGAGACCCAGTACTTC. Protein: CASSLGKTQETQYF.

V gene TRBV19 combines with J gene TRBJ2-3; weak D call: TRBD2 (6 bases). Germline CDR1 is LNHDA and CDR2 is SQIVND (reference sequence). This CDR3 region has 15 residues. Trimming took off 3 bases at V and 4 bases at J, with 14 bases between the two ends. This chain's CDR3 is CASSISGGAPDTQYF. The DNA for the CDR3 is TGTGCCAGTAGTATTAGCGGAGGGGCCCCAGATACGCAGTATTTT. Based on the CDR3 plus reference TRBV19 and TRBJ2-3, the full variable domain is DGGITQSPKYLFRKEGQNVTLSCEQNLNHDAMYWYRQDPGQGLRLIYYSQIVNDFQKGDIAEGYSVSREKKESFPLTVTSAQKNPTAFYLCASSISGGAPDTQYFGPGTRLTVL.

The chain is built from TRBV5-1 and TRBJ2-2, with D uncertain. Trimming left V 0 bases short and J 3 bases short, with 12 bases between. The CDR3 has 16 residues. CDR1 is SGHRS, CDR2 YFSETQ, per germline. The CDR3 loop reads CASSLGGRSYTGELFF. The DNA of the CDR3 is TGCGCCAGCAGCTTGGGAGGCAGAAGCTACACCGGGGAGCTGTTTTTT.

The rearrangement links TRBV7-9 to TRBJ1-5; TRBD1 might be the D (5 bases). Trimming removed 0 bases from V and 3 bases from J, with 9 bases in between. This CDR3 comprises 15 residues. Germline assignment: CDR1 SEHNR and CDR2 FQNEAQ (reference sequence). Here the CDR3 reads CASSLAGGDNQPQHF. Written as DNA, the CDR3 is TGTGCCAGCAGCTTAGCGGGGGGGGACAATCAGCCCCAGCATTTT.

The chain recombines TRBV7-8 with TRBJ1-5, with D possibly TRBD1 on 6 matching bases. Trimming took 1 base from V and 8 from J, leaving 9 bases between them. This CDR3 spans 13 amino acids. Germline V CDR1 and CDR2: SGHVS, FQNEAQ. CDR3 loop: CASSLDRDKPQHF. As DNA, the CDR3 is TGTGCCAGCAGCTTAGACAGGGACAAGCCCCAGCATTTT. The variable domain in full, with the rest retrieved from reference TRBV7-8 and TRBJ1-5, is GAGVSQSPRYKVAKRGQDVALRCDPISGHVSLFWYQQALGQGPEFLTYFQNEAQLDKSGLPSDRFFAERPEGSVSTLKIQRTQQEDSAVYLCASSLDRDKPQHFGDGTRLSIL.